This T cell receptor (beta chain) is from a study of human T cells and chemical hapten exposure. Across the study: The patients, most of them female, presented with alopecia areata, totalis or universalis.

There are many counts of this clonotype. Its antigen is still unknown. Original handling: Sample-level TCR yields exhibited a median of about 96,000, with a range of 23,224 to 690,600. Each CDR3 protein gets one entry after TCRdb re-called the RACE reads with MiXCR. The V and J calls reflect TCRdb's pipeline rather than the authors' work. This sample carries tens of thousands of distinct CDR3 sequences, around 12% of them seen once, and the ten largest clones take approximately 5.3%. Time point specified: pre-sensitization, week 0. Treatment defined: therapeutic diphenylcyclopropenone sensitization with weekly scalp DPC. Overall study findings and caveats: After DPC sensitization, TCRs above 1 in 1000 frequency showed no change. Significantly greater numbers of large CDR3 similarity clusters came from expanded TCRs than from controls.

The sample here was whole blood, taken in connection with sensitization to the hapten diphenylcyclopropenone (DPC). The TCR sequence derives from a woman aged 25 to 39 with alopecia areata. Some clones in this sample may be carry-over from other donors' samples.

The CDR3 DNA reads TGTGCCTCTATAGACAGGGACAACGAGCAGTACTTC. Protein product: CASIDRDNEQYF. The chain has TRBV30 and TRBJ2-7; 7 bases fit TRBD1. The CDR3 is 12 amino acids. V was pared by 7 bases and J by 5 bases, with 8 bases of the junction left unmatched. The V gene's germline CDR1 is GTSNPN and CDR2 SVGIG (reference sequence).